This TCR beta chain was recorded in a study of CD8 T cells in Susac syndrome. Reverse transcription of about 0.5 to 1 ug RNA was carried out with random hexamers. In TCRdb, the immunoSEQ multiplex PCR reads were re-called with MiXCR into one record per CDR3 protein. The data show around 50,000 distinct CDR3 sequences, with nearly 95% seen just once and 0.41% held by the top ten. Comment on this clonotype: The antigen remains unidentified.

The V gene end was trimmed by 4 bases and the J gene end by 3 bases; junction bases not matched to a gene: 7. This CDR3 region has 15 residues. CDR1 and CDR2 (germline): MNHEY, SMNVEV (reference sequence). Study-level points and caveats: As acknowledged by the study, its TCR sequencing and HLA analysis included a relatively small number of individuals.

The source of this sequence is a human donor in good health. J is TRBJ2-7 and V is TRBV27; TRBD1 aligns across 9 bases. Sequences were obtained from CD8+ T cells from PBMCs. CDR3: CASSSPGTGNYEQYF. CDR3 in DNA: TGTGCCAGCAGTTCCCCCGGGACAGGGAACTACGAGCAGTACTTC.